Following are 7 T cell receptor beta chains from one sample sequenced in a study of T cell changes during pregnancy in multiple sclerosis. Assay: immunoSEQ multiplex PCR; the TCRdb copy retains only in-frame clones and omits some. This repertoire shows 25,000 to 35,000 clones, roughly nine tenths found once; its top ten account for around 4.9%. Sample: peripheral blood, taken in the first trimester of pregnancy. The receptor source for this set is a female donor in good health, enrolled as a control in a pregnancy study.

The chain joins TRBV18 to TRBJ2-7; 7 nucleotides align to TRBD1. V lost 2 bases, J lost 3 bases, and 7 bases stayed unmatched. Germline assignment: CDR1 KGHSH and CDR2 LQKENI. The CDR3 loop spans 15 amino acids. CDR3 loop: CASSPRTGLFYEQYF. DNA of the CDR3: TGTGCCAGCTCACCAAGGACAGGCCTCTTCTACGAGCAGTACTTC.

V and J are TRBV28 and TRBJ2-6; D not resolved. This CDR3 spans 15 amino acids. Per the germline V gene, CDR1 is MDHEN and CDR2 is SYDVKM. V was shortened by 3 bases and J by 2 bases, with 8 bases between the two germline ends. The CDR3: CASSFGLAGANVLTF. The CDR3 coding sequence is TGTGCCAGCAGTTTCGGCCTAGCTGGGGCCAACGTCCTGACTTTC. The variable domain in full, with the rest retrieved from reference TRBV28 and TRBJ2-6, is DVKVTQSSRYLVKRTGEKVFLECVQDMDHENMFWYRQDPGLGLRLIYFSYDVKMKEKGDIPEGYSVSREKKERFSLILESASTNQTSMYLCASSFGLAGANVLTFGAGSRLTVL.

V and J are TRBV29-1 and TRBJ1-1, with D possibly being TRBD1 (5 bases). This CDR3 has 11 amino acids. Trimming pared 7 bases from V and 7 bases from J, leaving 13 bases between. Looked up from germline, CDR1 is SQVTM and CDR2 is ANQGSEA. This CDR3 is CSGGDEREAFF. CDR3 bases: TGCAGCGGGGGGGACGAACGTGAAGCTTTCTTT.

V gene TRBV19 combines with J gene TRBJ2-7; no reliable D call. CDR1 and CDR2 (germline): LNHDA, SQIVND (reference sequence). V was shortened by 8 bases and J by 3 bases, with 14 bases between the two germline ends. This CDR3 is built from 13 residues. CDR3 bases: TGTGCCAGTGCTCCGGGTCCGTTCTACGAGCAGTACTTC. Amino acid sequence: CASAPGPFYEQYF. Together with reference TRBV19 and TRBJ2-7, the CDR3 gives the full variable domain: DGGITQSPKYLFRKEGQNVTLSCEQNLNHDAMYWYRQDPGQGLRLIYYSQIVNDFQKGDIAEGYSVSREKKESFPLTVTSAQKNPTAFYLCASAPGPFYEQYFGPGTRLTVT.

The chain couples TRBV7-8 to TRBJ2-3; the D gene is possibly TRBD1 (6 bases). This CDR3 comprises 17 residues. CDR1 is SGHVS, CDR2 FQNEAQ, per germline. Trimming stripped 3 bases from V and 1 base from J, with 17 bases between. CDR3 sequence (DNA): TGTGCCAGCAGCTTGCCCCAACAGGGAAGGGGCACAGATACGCAGTATTTT. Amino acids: CASSLPQQGRGTDTQYF.

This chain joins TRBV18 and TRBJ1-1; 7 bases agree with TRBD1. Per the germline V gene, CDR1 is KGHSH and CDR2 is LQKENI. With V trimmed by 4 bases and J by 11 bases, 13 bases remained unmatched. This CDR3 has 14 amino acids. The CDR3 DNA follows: TGTGCCAGCTCACTAGGGACAGACCCGGTGGGGGCTTTCTTT. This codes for CASSLGTDPVGAFF. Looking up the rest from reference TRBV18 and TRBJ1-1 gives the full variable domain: NAGVMQNPRHLVRRRGQEARLRCSPMKGHSHVYWYRQLPEEGLKFMVYLQKENIIDESGMPKERFSAEFPKEGPSILRIQQVVRGDSAAYFCASSLGTDPVGAFFGQGTRLTVV.

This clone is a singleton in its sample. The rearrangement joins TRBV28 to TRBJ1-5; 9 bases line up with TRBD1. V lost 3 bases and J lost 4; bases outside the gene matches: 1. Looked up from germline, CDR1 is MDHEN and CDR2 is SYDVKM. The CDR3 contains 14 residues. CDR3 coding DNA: TGTGCCAGCAGTTTGACAGGGGGGAATCAGCCCCAGCATTTT. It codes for CASSLTGGNQPQHF.